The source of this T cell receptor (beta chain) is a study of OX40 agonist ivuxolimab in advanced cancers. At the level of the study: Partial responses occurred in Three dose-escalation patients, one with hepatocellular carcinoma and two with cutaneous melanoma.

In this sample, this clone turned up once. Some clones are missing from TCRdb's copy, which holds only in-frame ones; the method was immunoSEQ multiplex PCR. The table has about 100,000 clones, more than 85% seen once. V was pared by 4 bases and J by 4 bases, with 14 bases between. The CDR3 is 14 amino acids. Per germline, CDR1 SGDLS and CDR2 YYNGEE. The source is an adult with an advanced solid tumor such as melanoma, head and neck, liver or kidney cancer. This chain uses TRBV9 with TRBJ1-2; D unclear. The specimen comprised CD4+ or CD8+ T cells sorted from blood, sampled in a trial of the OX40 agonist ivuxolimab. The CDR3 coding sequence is TGTGCCAGCAGCCCTAGATGGGTTGCCTATGGCTACACCTTC. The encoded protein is CASSPRWVAYGYTF.